Shown below are 21 T cell receptor beta chains from a single sample sequenced in a study of CD8+ T cells in alopecia areata (dated by TCRdb to the late 2010s). This specimen's time point label, per the study, means: baseline before oral tofacitinib. The method was the immunoSEQ multiplex PCR assay. To provide template for TCR sequencing, every sample had RNA extracted and reverse transcribed into cDNA. The immuneACCESS repertoire file appears here via TCRdb, limited to in-frame rearrangements. These files lack a portion of the clones; in checked studies, under half of the deficit traces to unresolved V genes, and the cause of the others is not known. This sample gives roughly 250,000 clones in total; about 68% of them show up just once. Together, the top ten hold roughly 1.2% of the sample. Sequencing was performed on CD4+ T cells sorted from blood, taken at week 0. Receptor source: a human donor with alopecia areata.

CDR3 coding DNA: TGTGCCTGGAGTGTACACGGGTTGAACACCATATATTTT. Translated, it gives CAWSVHGLNTIYF. V and J are TRBV30 and TRBJ1-3; D gene uncertain. This CDR3 is 13 amino acids long. In germline, CDR1 is GTSNPN, CDR2 SVGIG (reference sequence). V was clipped by 0 bases and J by 7 bases, with 10 bases between them.

V usage is TRBV15 and J usage is TRBJ2-7; 7 bases are shared with TRBD2. J gave up 0 bases and V 1 base, and 6 bases lay outside the gene matches. Germline V gene sequence: CDR1 LNHNV, CDR2 YYDKDF (reference sequence). The CDR3 has 16 amino acids. The CDR3: CATSRAWGGTSYEQYF. In DNA, the CDR3 is TGTGCCACCAGCAGAGCTTGGGGAGGGACCTCCTACGAGCAGTACTTC.

The gene calls are TRBV30 and TRBJ1-6; 7 bases align to TRBD1. Germline CDR1 GTSNPN, CDR2 SVGIG (reference sequence). This CDR3 comprises 13 residues. V shed 8 bases, J shed 2 bases, and the junction held 3 bases outside the gene matches. The CDR3 sequence: CAGTATYNSPLHF. CDR3 DNA sequence: TGTGCCGGGACAGCGACCTATAATTCACCCCTCCACTTT.

J is TRBJ2-3 and V is TRBV5-6, with 11 bases fitting TRBD2. Looked up from germline, CDR1 is SGHDT and CDR2 is YYEEEE. V was clipped by 4 bases and J by 4 bases; unmatched bases: 8. This CDR3 has 16 residues. The CDR3 protein is CASSPIAGGPADTQYF. The CDR3 nucleotides read TGTGCCAGCAGCCCGATAGCGGGGGGGCCGGCAGATACGCAGTATTTT.

The gene calls are TRBV5-1 and TRBJ2-7; 8 nucleotides align to TRBD1. CDR3 size: 14 residues. Germline values: CDR1 SGHRS, CDR2 YFSETQ. V was pared by 1 base and J by 5 bases, with 5 bases of the junction left unmatched. The CDR3 region is CASSLRAGGHEQYF. The CDR3 DNA reads TGCGCCAGCAGCTTGCGAGCAGGGGGCCACGAGCAGTACTTC.

To note about this clone: The junction shows a germline mismatch at one end, possibly a read error. The V gene is TRBV7-7, the J gene TRBJ2-5; 8 nucleotides match TRBD2. Germline lookup yields CDR1 SSHAT and CDR2 FNYEAQ (reference sequence). CDR3 length equals 14 residues. This CDR3 is CASSLAGPGETQYF. The CDR3 DNA reads as TGTGCTAGCAGCTTAGCGGGGCCTGGGGAGACCCAGTACTTC. Full variable domain (missing parts from reference TRBV7-7 and TRBJ2-5): GAGVSQSPRYKVTKRGQDVTLRCDPISSHATLYWYQQALGQGPEFLTYFNYEAQPDKSGLPSDRFSAERPEGSISTLTIQRTEQRDSAMYRCASSLAGPGETQYFGPGTRLLVL.

This clone appeared once. The genes are TRBV7-2 and TRBJ2-3; TRBD2 is a possible D gene (5 bases). The germline gives CDR1 SGHTA, CDR2 FQGNSA. There are 14 residues in the CDR3. The V gene lost 5 bases and the J gene lost 6 bases, with 15 bases spanning the gap. Here the CDR3 reads CASSTRTLLDTQYF. The CDR3 bases are TGTGCCAGCAGCACCCGGACTCTCCTGGATACGCAGTATTTT.

The chain carries TRBV29-1 and TRBJ1-5; D is undetermined. This CDR3 is 16 amino acids long. V was shortened by 0 bases and J by 1 base, with 13 bases between the two germline ends. CDR1 SQVTM and CDR2 ANQGSEA come from the germline V gene. The CDR3 is CSVEDLCGRSNQPQHF. The CDR3 DNA is TGCAGCGTTGAAGATCTTTGCGGCAGAAGCAATCAGCCCCAGCATTTT.

Notes on this clone: The junction and the germline gene differ at one end; a read error may be behind it. This sequence joins TRBV4-1 and TRBJ2-6, with TRBD1 identical over 7 bases. Germline CDR1 and CDR2: MGHRA and YSYEKL. This CDR3 comprises 16 residues. The CDR3: CASTQQGSPGANVLTF. CDR3 coding DNA: TGCGCCAGCACCCAACAGGGGTCTCCTGGGGCCAACGTCCTGACTTTC.

The chain recombines TRBV4-2 with TRBJ1-3, with a possible D match to TRBD1 (6 bases). This CDR3 is 15 amino acids long. Germline V lookup: CDR1 LGHNA, CDR2 YNFKEQ. The V end was cut by 3 bases, the J end by 7 bases, with 16 bases between. CDR3 nucleotide sequence: TGTGCCAGCAGCCACCGCCGACAGGAGGGCAACACCATATATTTT. It translates to CASSHRRQEGNTIYF.

The chain couples TRBV29-1 to TRBJ2-1, with TRBD2 matching 9 bases. From germline, CDR1 is SQVTM and CDR2 ANQGSEA. After removal of 0 bases from V and 0 bases from J, the junction contained 3 bases not matched to a gene. The CDR3 covers 16 residues. Here the CDR3 DNA reads TGCAGCGTTGAAGATCAACTAGCGGGCTCCTACAATGAGCAGTTCTTC. Its translation is CSVEDQLAGSYNEQFF.

This clone was recorded a few times. The chain has TRBV10-3 and TRBJ2-3, with 8 bases matching TRBD2. The CDR3 spans 14 residues. Germline CDR1 is ENHRY and CDR2 is SYGVKD. V lost 10 bases, J lost 2 bases, and 8 bases stayed unmatched. Here the CDR3 DNA reads TGTGCCAGCGTCGGAGCGGGGGCCACAGATACGCAGTATTTT. Its translation: CASVGAGATDTQYF.

In this sample, this clone turned up once. This sequence joins TRBV29-1 and TRBJ1-1, with D tentatively TRBD1 (5 bases). The CDR3 runs 11 residues. The V gene lost 4 bases and the J gene lost 5 bases, with 8 bases spanning the gap. The germline gives CDR1 SQVTM, CDR2 ANQGSEA. CDR3: CSVGGLTEAFF. CDR3 nucleotide sequence: TGCAGCGTTGGGGGACTGACTGAAGCTTTCTTT.

The chain uses TRBV2 and TRBJ2-1, with 9 bases aligning to TRBD1. Trimming took 6 bases from V and 2 from J; bases not matched to a gene: 5. This CDR3 has 15 amino acids. Germline values: CDR1 SNHLY, CDR2 FYNNEI. As DNA, the CDR3 is TGTGCCAGCAGCCCGGGACAGGGACCCTACAATGAGCAGTTCTTC. Translated: CASSPGQGPYNEQFF.

This clone was seen just once. The chain links TRBV7-6 to TRBJ2-7; TRBD1 might be the D (5 bases). The ends were cut back, 1 base at V and 5 bases at J, with 6 bases in the middle. Germline V gene sequence: CDR1 SGHVS, CDR2 FNYEAQ. The CDR3 spans 12 residues. CDR3 in amino acids: CASSLVGDEQYF. CDR3 bases: TGTGCCAGCAGCTTAGTAGGGGACGAGCAGTACTTC.

This clone was found a few times. The V call is TRBV30, the J call TRBJ1-1; D gene ambiguous. This CDR3 has 12 residues. Germline lookup yields CDR1 GTSNPN and CDR2 SVGIG (reference sequence). Trimming removed 6 bases from V and 0 bases from J, with 8 bases in between. The CDR3, as DNA: TGTGCCTGCCAGAGTCTGAACACTGAAGCTTTCTTT. Its protein product is CACQSLNTEAFF.

The V and J genes are TRBV4-2 and TRBJ2-7, with TRBD2 matching 9 bases. V dropped 1 base and J dropped 2; count of bases not matched to a gene: 6. Germline CDR1 and CDR2: LGHNA and YNFKEQ. The CDR3 loop spans 16 amino acids. The CDR3, as DNA: TGTGCCAGCAGCCAAGCAGCTAGCGGGGAAACCTACGAGCAGTACTTC. Amino acid sequence: CASSQAASGETYEQYF.

V gene TRBV7-6 combines with J gene TRBJ2-7; no reliable D call. V was clipped by 4 bases and J by 4 bases, with 20 bases between them. This CDR3 has 16 residues. Germline V gene data show CDR1 as SGHVS and CDR2 as FNYEAQ. CDR3 bases: TGTGCCAGCAGCTATAGTGATAGGGAAAGTACGTACGAGCAGTACTTC. This sequence encodes CASSYSDRESTYEQYF.

V and J are TRBV6-5 and TRBJ1-6; 10 bases match TRBD1. Germline V gene lookup returns CDR1 MNHEY and CDR2 SVGAGI. There are 15 residues in the CDR3. After removal of 2 bases from V and 14 bases from J, the junction contained 9 bases not matched to a gene. In DNA form, the CDR3 reads TGTGCCAGCAGTTACACCCCGGGACAGGGGTCAACCCTCCACTTT. Amino acids: CASSYTPGQGSTLHF.

This clone was picked up a small number of times. The CDR3: CSVVRTGGETQYF. The CDR3 DNA reads TGCAGCGTTGTAAGGACAGGGGGAGAGACCCAGTACTTC. The chain combines TRBV29-1 with TRBJ2-5; 10 positions match TRBD1. After removal of 4 bases from V and 4 bases from J, the junction contained 3 bases not matched to a gene. Germline assignment: CDR1 SQVTM and CDR2 ANQGSEA. CDR3 size: 13 residues.

The V call is TRBV19, the J call TRBJ1-1; D ambiguous. Germline CDR1 reads LNHDA; CDR2 reads SQIVND (reference sequence). Trimming took 7 bases from V and 4 from J, leaving 19 bases between them. This CDR3 is 15 amino acids long. The DNA for the CDR3 is TGTGCCAGTATATACACGCCAGGAGGTGCCACTGAAGCTTTCTTT. Its translation is CASIYTPGGATEAFF.